These T cell receptor beta chains were read from a single sample in a study of T cell responses to AZD1222 COVID-19 vaccine. Generated by immunoSEQ multiplex PCR, the TCRdb table keeps only in-frame clones and is missing some. The data hold 90,000 to 150,000 clones, with 70% to 90% observed a single time. The sample here was peripheral blood, taken on day 0 of AZD1222 vaccination. Receptors were obtained from an adult in good health. CDR3s include the opening cysteine and the closing phenylalanine or tryptophan. The D gene is left open where the match is weak. The size of a clone is reported for some rows only, either as once, few or many, or as a class for expanded clones.

v_gene,d_gene,j_gene,abundance,CDR3aa,CDR3nt
TRBV20-1,.,TRBJ1-2,.,CSARGGGYTF,TGCAGTGCTAGGGGTGGGGGCTACACCTTC
TRBV2,.,TRBJ1-3,.,CASRDGGWYVSGNTIYF,TGTGCCAGCAGAGATGGGGGGTGGTATGTCTCTGGAAACACCATATATTTT
TRBV5-1,.,TRBJ1-6,once,CASSLATGAGNSPLHF,TGCGCCAGCAGCTTGGCCACGGGGGCAGGTAATTCACCCCTCCACTTT
TRBV3-1/TRBV3-2,.,TRBJ1-2,.,CASSQGEINYGYTF,TGTGCCAGCAGCCAAGGAGAAATTAACTATGGCTACACCTTC
TRBV5-4,.,TRBJ1-2,.,CASSLSGFTYGYTF,TGTGCCAGCAGCTTGAGCGGTTTTACCTATGGCTACACCTTC
TRBV29-1,.,TRBJ1-1,.,CSVWTNTEAFF,TGCAGCGTCTGGACAAACACTGAAGCTTTCTTT
TRBV7-3,.,TRBJ1-1,.,CASSLTAWGGQNTEAFF,TGTGCCAGCAGCTTAACGGCCTGGGGAGGCCAGAACACTGAAGCTTTCTTT
TRBV7-9,.,TRBJ2-1,.,CASSDVGGVSDEQFF,TGTGCCAGCAGCGACGTGGGGGGAGTGAGCGATGAGCAGTTCTTC
TRBV29-1,TRBD1,TRBJ1-5,.,CSAGTGTNQPQHF,TGCAGCGCCGGGACAGGGACCAATCAGCCCCAGCATTTT
TRBV6-4,.,TRBJ2-3,.,CASSPDTQYF,TGTGCCAGCAGTCCAGATACGCAGTATTTT
TRBV6-1,.,TRBJ2-7,.,CASSEKGYAFYEQYF,TGTGCCAGCAGTGAAAAGGGATATGCCTTCTACGAGCAGTACTTC
TRBV2,.,TRBJ1-4,.,CASTHQGLILEKLFF,TGTGCCAGCACCCACCAGGGACTGATACTTGAAAAACTGTTTTTT
TRBV9,TRBD2,TRBJ2-1,.,CASSEMGTSVYNEQFF,TGTGCCAGCAGCGAGATGGGGACTAGCGTTTACAATGAGCAGTTCTTC
TRBV7-9,.,TRBJ1-4,.,CASSSPDGALEKLFF,TGTGCCAGCAGCTCCCCGGACGGGGCTCTTGAAAAACTGTTTTTT
TRBV25-1,.,TRBJ2-4,.,CASSESSIAKNIQYF,TGTGCCAGCAGTGAAAGTTCCATAGCCAAAAACATTCAGTACTTC
TRBV29-1,TRBD1,TRBJ2-3,.,CSVGGQATDTQYF,TGCAGCGTGGGGGGACAGGCCACAGATACGCAGTATTTT
TRBV9,.,TRBJ2-4,.,CASSVEPTWGEAKNIQYF,TGTGCCAGCAGCGTAGAGCCTACATGGGGGGAGGCCAAAAACATTCAGTACTTC
TRBV25-1,TRBD1,TRBJ1-1,.,CASSESFARGRVKAFF,TGTGCCAGCAGTGAAAGTTTCGCCAGGGGGAGGGTGAAAGCTTTCTTT
TRBV27,.,TRBJ1-1,once,CASSARDGNTEAFF,TGTGCCAGCAGTGCCCGGGACGGGAACACTGAAGCTTTCTTT
TRBV28,.,TRBJ1-4,.,CASSWAVNEKLFF,TGTGCCAGCAGTTGGGCAGTTAATGAAAAACTGTTTTTT
TRBV5-1,.,TRBJ1-2,.,CASSWGGPNYGYTF,TGCGCCAGCAGCTGGGGCGGACCTAACTATGGCTACACCTTC
TRBV18,.,TRBJ1-5,.,CASSPPGGRGQPQHF,TGTGCCAGCTCACCACCGGGGGGTCGGGGACAGCCCCAGCATTTT
TRBV19,.,TRBJ2-2,.,CASNHMSTGELFF,TGTGCCAGTAATCACATGTCCACCGGGGAGCTGTTTTTT
TRBV28,.,TRBJ1-5,.,CASSWDGHSNQPQHF,TGTGCCAGCAGTTGGGACGGACATAGCAATCAGCCCCAGCATTTT
TRBV2,.,TRBJ1-6,.,CASNKNIQGRSPLHF,TGTGCCAGCAACAAAAACATCCAGGGCCGGTCACCCCTCCACTTT
TRBV30,TRBD1,TRBJ1-6,.,CAWSRGTAINSPLHF,TGTGCCTGGAGTCGCGGGACAGCGATAAATTCACCCCTCCACTTT
TRBV5-4,.,TRBJ1-1,.,CASSQQGLGGAFF,TGTGCCAGCAGCCAACAAGGCCTAGGAGGAGCTTTCTTT
TRBV18,.,TRBJ2-6,.,CASSVSRVFSGANVLTF,TGTGCCAGCTCCGTTTCGAGGGTTTTCTCTGGGGCCAACGTCCTGACTTTC